The clone carrying this T cell receptor (beta chain) was observed a single time. Its antigen remains unknown. An amount of RNA that ranged from roughly 0.5 to 1 ug was reverse transcribed with random hexamers. Multiplex PCR with immunoSEQ amplified the TCR beta CDR3 across 54 Vbeta and 13 Jbeta. TCRdb processed the immunoSEQ multiplex PCR reads anew with MiXCR; each CDR3 protein has one entry. The sample contains approximately 190,000 distinct CDR3 sequences, under 95% of which appear only once. Negative isolation was used for CD8+ and CD4+ T cells and FACS enrichment for TEMRA cells. These data come from a study of CD8 T cells in Susac syndrome. Study outcomes and limitations: As the study acknowledged, the number of individuals who were part of its TCR sequencing and HLA analysis was relatively small.

Germline loops: CDR1 LGHNA, CDR2 YNFKEQ. This CDR3 comprises 14 residues. The V and J ends lost 1 base and 11 bases, in that order; junction bases with no gene match: 8. This rearrangement joins TRBV4-2 to TRBJ2-3, with TRBD2 matching 8 bases. Sequencing used CD4+ T cells from PBMCs. This clonotype was sampled from a human donor in good health. CDR3 in DNA: TGTGCCAGCAGCCAAGCGGGGGGGTCAGATGGGCAGTATTTT. It translates to CASSQAGGSDGQYF.